This T cell receptor (beta chain) is from a study of blood T cells in healthy people across ages (dated by TCRdb to between 2014 and 2017). About the investigation overall: Template switching captured roughly one uniquely barcoded TCR beta cDNA molecule per two T cells in model experiments. Age-related changes in TCR beta repertoire diversity were measured in the study by deep sequencing normalized with unique cDNA molecular identifiers. Four age groups were formed from the donors: young (average 16 years), middle-aged (more than 35), aged (about 62) and long-lived (less than 85). Donors of different ages were randomly distributed across sequencing lanes to avoid experimental bias. For two donors (one aged 18 to 30 and one aged 80 or older), the study analyzed two additional independent replicas of 1 million unique cDNA reads from the same blood draw. The full study reports these points: Since profiling was done on bulk unsorted PBMCs, naive and antigen-experienced compartments could not be conclusively compared. Estimates of total diversity based on one million sequenced T cells were regarded as lower bounds and as underestimates. Compared with the aged group, more naive CD4+ T cells, fewer expanded clones and increased TCR diversity were shown by the long-lived group, suggesting age selection. As age increased, observed TCR beta diversity per million T cells dropped in a roughly linear way, and a significant reduction was already evident by age roughly 40. There was a strong correlation between observed TCR beta diversity and the percentage of naive T cells measured by flow cytometry. Because donor CMV infection status was unknown, age-related changes in expanded clonotypes were potentially confounded.

From a lookup of the germline V gene, CDR1 and CDR2 are MNHNS and SASEGT. Reading from cysteine to phenylalanine, the CDR3 counts 15 amino acids. The only DNA kept is the CDR3, 45 bases in frame from the first base. V was cut back by 6 bases and J by 7 bases, leaving a gap of 19 bases between them. Notes on this clonotype: Its antigen is not yet known. No base-level quality is on record; no much larger clone is a single base apart.

The 39 donors, aged about 6 to 95 years, were systemically healthy Caucasian individuals from Russia. Approximately 9 milliliters of peripheral blood were collected from each donor into EDTA-treated Vacutainer tubes. PBMCs were isolated by Ficoll-Paque density-gradient centrifugation, with at least 7 million obtained per sample. Trizol reagent was used to extract total RNA from PBMCs, with at least 6 micrograms per sample. For every donor, an aliquot of PBMCs went through flow cytometry to measure the percentages of naive CD45RAhigh/CD27high T cells. Libraries were constructed by 5' RACE. The sample was run on an Illumina HiSeq 2500. The second PCR ran for about 6 to 11 cycles and used a J-beta primer mix along with a sample-barcoded 5' primer. A template-switch 5' adaptor carrying 12 random nucleotides introduced a unique molecular identifier onto each TCR beta cDNA molecule. At least 2.5 million CDR3-containing paired-end reads were obtained from each sample. First-strand cDNA synthesis was performed from all RNA using the Mint cDNA synthesis kit, with priming by a TRBC-specific oligonucleotide. After uracil-DNA glycosylase treatment, a first 18-cycle PCR used universal primers M1SS and BC2_uni_R on all cDNA. Regarding the original processing steps: For normalization, 1 million high-quality reads, each with a distinct molecular identifier, were randomly selected from each sample. Reads sharing molecular identifiers were discarded rather than binned into consensus sequences. MiTCR, with a Q25 quality threshold and the strictest error-elimination algorithm, was used for CDR3 identification, clonotype clustering and error correction. A nonparametric unseen species model with Euler transformation was used to estimate a lower bound on total TCR beta diversity. In TCRdb, the public reads were trimmed at Q25 with fastp and aligned with MiXCR, with productive beta chains retained. All rows with the same CDR3 protein become a single entry with the most common DNA and genes. These V and J calls originate from TCRdb's pipeline instead of the authors' own analysis. Across this sample there are roughly 1,500,000 distinct CDR3 sequences, with about 35% seen only once. The top ten hold about 11% of the sample.

The sample was blood. This TCR was recovered from a woman in her twenties or thirties in good health. The chain couples TRBV6-1 to TRBJ1-5, and the D gene may be TRBD1, 5 bases matching. The CDR3 reads CASSRDGRDGQPQHF. The sequenced DNA is TGTGCCAGCAGCAGGGACGGCAGGGATGGACAGCCCCAGCATTTT.